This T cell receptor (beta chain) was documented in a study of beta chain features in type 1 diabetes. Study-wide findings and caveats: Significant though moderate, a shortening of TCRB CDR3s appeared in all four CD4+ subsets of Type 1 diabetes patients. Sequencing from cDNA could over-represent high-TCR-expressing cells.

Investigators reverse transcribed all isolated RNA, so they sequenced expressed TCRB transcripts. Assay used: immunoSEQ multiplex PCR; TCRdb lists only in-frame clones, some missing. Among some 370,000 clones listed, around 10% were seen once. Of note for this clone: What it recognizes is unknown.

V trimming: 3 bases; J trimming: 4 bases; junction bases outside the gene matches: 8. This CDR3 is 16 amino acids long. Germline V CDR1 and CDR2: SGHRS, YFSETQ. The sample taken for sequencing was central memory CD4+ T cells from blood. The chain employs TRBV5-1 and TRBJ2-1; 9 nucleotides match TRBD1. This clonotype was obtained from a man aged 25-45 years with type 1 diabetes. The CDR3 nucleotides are TGCGCCAGCAGCTCGACAGGACAGGGGATATACAATGAGCAGTTCTTC. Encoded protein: CASSSTGQGIYNEQFF. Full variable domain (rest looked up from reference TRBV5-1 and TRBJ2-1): KAGVTQTPRYLIKTRGQQVTLSCSPISGHRSVSWYQQTPGQGLQFLFEYFSETQRNKGNFPGRFSGRQFSNSRSEMNVSTLELGDSALYLCASSSTGQGIYNEQFFGPGTRLTVL.